This TCR beta chain was captured by sequencing in a study of long-term antiretroviral therapy in people with HIV. Until DNA extraction, the samples held between roughly 1-10 million cryopreserved PBMC. Germline CDR1 reads MDHEN; CDR2 reads SYDVKM. There are 14 residues in the CDR3. V lost 1 base and J lost 4, with 8 bases in between. Sequencing relied on immunoSEQ assay v3.0, run at survey level. Profiled with immunoSEQ multiplex PCR; TCRdb holds only in-frame clones, not every one. The profile shows about 12,000 clones, about 81% of them singletons. Turning to this clone: Antigen unknown.

The study, taken as a whole, reports: All time points showed a repertoire dominated by clones expanded before ART. ART preceded a rise in diversity that nonetheless stayed lower than in transplant donor controls.

This chain links TRBV28 with TRBJ1-5; no definite D call. The sequence derives from a man aged 45-60 years with HIV. The sequencing here drew on unsorted PBMCs, taken about 7.9 years after starting antiretroviral therapy. The CDR3, as DNA: TGTGCCAGCAGTTTATACTCAATGAATCAGCCCCAGCATTTT. This codes for CASSLYSMNQPQHF.